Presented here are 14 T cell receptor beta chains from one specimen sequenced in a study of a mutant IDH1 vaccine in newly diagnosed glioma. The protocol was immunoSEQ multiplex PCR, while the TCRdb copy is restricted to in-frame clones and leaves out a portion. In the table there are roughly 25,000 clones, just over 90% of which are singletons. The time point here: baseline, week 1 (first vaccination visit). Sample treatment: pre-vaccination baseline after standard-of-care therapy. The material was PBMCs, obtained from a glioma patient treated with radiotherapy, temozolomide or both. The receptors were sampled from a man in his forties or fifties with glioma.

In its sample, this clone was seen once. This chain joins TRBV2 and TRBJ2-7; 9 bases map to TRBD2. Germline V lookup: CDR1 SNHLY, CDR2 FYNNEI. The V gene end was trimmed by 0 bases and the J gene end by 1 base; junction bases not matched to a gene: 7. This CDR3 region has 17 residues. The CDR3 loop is CASSEALRLAGSYEQYF. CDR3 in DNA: TGTGCCAGCAGTGAAGCGCTTCGGCTAGCGGGGTCCTACGAGCAGTACTTC.

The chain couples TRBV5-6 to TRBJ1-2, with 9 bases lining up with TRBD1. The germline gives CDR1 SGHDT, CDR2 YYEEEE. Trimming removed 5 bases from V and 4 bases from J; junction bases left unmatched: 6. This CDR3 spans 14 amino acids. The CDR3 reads CASSPTGGGYGYTF. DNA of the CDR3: TGTGCCAGCAGTCCAACAGGGGGCGGCTATGGCTACACCTTC.

CDR3 DNA: TGTGCCAGCAGCTTGGACCCGGCGGGGAATCAGCCCCAGCATTTT. Its translation is CASSLDPAGNQPQHF. The gene calls are TRBV5-4 and TRBJ1-5, with unresolved D. This CDR3 has 15 residues. CDR1 is SGHNT and CDR2 is YYREEE in the germline V gene (reference sequence). Trimming shortened V by 0 bases and J by 4 bases, and 11 bases separated the two germline ends.

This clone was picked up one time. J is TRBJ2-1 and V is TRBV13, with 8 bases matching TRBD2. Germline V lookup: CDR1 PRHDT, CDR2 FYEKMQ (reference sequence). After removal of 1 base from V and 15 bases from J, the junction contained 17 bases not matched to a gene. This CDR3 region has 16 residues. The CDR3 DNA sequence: TGTGCCAGCAGCTTAGTATCTGGCGGGGGGAATCTGGGTGCGTTCTTC. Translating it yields CASSLVSGGGNLGAFF.

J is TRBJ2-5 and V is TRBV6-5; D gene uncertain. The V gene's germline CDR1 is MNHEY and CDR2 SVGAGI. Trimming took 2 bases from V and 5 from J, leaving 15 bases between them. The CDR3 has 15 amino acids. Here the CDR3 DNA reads TGTGCCAGCAGTTACGTCGGTACATCGTGGGAGACCCAGTACTTC. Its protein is CASSYVGTSWETQYF.

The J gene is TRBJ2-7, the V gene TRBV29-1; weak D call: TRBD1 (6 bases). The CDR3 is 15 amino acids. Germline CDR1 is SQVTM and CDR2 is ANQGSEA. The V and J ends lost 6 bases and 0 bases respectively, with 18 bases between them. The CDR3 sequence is CSVERTDLGSYEQYF. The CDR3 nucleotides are TGCAGCGTAGAGAGGACAGATCTAGGCTCCTACGAGCAGTACTTC.

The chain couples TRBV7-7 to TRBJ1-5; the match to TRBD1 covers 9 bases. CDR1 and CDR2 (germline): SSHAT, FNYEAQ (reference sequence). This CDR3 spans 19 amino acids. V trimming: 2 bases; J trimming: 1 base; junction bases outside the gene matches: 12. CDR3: CASSLPGQGRTSSNQPQHF. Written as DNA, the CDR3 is TGTGCCAGCAGCTTACCCGGACAGGGGCGGACGTCAAGCAATCAGCCCCAGCATTTT.

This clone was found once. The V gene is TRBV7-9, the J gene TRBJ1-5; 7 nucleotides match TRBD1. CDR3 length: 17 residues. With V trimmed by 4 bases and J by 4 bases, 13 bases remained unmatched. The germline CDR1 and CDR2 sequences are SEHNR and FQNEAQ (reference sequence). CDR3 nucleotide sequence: TGTGCCAGCAGCTCGAACCAAATAGGGACAGCTAATCAGCCCCAGCATTTT. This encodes CASSSNQIGTANQPQHF.

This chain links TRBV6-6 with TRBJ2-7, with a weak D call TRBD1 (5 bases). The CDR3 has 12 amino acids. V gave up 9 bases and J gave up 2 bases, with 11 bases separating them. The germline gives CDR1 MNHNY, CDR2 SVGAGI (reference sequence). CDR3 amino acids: CASNQGTYEQYF. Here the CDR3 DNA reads TGTGCCAGTAATCAGGGTACCTACGAGCAGTACTTC.

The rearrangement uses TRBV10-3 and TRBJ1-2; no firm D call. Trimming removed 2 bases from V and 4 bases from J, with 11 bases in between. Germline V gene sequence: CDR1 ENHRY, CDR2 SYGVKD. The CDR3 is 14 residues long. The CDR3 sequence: CAISEEAQSYGYTF. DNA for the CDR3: TGTGCCATCAGTGAGGAGGCTCAATCCTATGGCTACACCTTC.

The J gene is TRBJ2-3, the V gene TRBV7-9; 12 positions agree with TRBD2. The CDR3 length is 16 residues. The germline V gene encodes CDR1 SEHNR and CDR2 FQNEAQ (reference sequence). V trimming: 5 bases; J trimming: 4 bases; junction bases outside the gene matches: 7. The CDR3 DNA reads TGTGCCAGCAGCGCGACTAGCGGGAGACGTGCAGATACGCAGTATTTT. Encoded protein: CASSATSGRRADTQYF.

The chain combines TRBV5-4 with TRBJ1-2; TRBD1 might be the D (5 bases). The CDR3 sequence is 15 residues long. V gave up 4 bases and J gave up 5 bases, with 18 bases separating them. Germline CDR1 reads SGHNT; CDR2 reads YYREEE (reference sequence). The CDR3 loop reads CASSRDGSAYYGYTF. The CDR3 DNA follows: TGTGCCAGCAGCCGGGACGGGAGTGCCTATTATGGCTACACCTTC.

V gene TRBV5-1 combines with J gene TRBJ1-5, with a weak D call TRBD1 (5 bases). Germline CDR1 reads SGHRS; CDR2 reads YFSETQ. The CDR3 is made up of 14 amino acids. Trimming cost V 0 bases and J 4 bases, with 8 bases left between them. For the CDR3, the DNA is TGCGCCAGCAGCTTGGCGGGGGGGAATCAGCCCCAGCATTTT. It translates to CASSLAGGNQPQHF.

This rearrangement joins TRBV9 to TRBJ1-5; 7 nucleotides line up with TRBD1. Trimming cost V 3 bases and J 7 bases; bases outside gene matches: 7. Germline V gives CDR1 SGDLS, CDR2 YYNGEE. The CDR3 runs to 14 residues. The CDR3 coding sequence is TGTGCCAGCAGCGCACAGGGGTCAGGACAGCCCCAGCATTTT. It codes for CASSAQGSGQPQHF.